This TCR beta chain was captured in a study of beta chain features in type 1 diabetes. Whole-study results and caveats: Sequencing used cDNA, and cells with high TCR expression could therefore be over-represented. TCRB CDR3 length was moderately but significantly reduced in all four CD4+ subsets of Type 1 diabetes patients.

The CDR3 has 16 amino acids. CDR1 and CDR2 from the germline V gene are LGHNA and YNFKEQ. V was trimmed by 4 bases and J by 3 bases, leaving 18 bases between them. Only a few counts were recorded for this clone. Its antigen is still unknown. The whole isolated RNA underwent reverse transcription, so sequencing captured expressed TCRB transcripts. The protocol was immunoSEQ multiplex PCR, while the TCRdb copy is restricted to in-frame clones and leaves out a portion. The profile covers 150,000 to 180,000 clones, with 11% appearing a single time and approximately 2% taken by the ten largest. The rearrangement links TRBV4-2 to TRBJ1-1; a possible D gene is TRBD1 (6 bases). This TCR was sampled from a man aged 18 to 30 in good health. Sequenced material: central memory CD4+ T cells from blood. CDR3 DNA sequence: TGTGCCAGCAGCCCGTCAACCGGGACACACTACACTGAAGCTTTCTTT. Encoded protein: CASSPSTGTHYTEAFF.